Listed below are T cell receptor beta chains from one sample, sequenced in a study of blood T cell repertoires in COVID-19. The assay was immunoSEQ multiplex PCR, and TCRdb's table has in-frame clones only and misses some. The profile shows about 240,000 clones, about 87% of them singletons. The sample comprised peripheral blood. These receptors were collected from a woman in her seventies with active or convalescent COVID-19. CDR3s include the opening cysteine and the closing phenylalanine or tryptophan. D genes are given only for firm matches. Expanded clones are given a class, and other clones once, few, many or no size at all.

CDR3: CASRGTESSNQPQHF
DNA: TGTGCCAGCAGAGGGACAGAGTCTAGCAATCAGCCCCAGCATTTT
J: TRBJ1-5
D: TRBD1
V: TRBV6-5
size: NA

CDR3: CASSSLEASGEKLFF
DNA: TGTGCCAGCAGCAGTTTGGAAGCTAGCGGAGAAAAACTGTTTTTT
J: TRBJ1-4
D: NA
V: TRBV7-6
size: NA

CDR3: CASSFILLEEQYF
DNA: TGTGCCAGCAGCTTTATTTTGCTCGAGGAGCAGTACTTC
J: TRBJ2-7
D: NA
V: TRBV5-6
size: NA

CDR3: CATSLEANYGYTF
DNA: TGTGCCACCAGTTTAGAGGCTAACTATGGCTACACCTTC
J: TRBJ1-2
D: NA
V: TRBV24-1
size: NA

CDR3: CATRTRGGDTEAFF
DNA: TGTGCCACTCGGACAAGGGGCGGTGACACTGAAGCTTTCTTT
J: TRBJ1-1
D: NA
V: TRBV19
size: NA

CDR3: CASETGVNYGYTF
DNA: TGTGCCAGTGAGACAGGGGTTAACTATGGCTACACCTTC
J: TRBJ1-2
D: TRBD1
V: TRBV19
size: few

CDR3: CASSPKRQSNTEAFF
DNA: TGTGCCAGCTCACCGAAACGACAATCAAACACTGAAGCTTTCTTT
J: TRBJ1-1
D: NA
V: TRBV18
size: NA

CDR3: CASRGGGDDTIYF
DNA: TGTGCCAGCCGCGGGGGCGGTGATGACACCATATATTTT
J: TRBJ1-3
D: NA
V: TRBV2
size: NA

CDR3: CASSTYTDTQYF
DNA: TGTGCCAGCAGCACCTACACAGATACGCAGTATTTT
J: TRBJ2-3
D: NA
V: TRBV7-3
size: NA

CDR3: CASSTGDEQYF
DNA: TGTGCCAGCTCAACAGGGGATGAGCAGTACTTC
J: TRBJ2-7
D: TRBD1
V: TRBV18
size: NA

CDR3: CASSQERTSYEQYF
DNA: TGCGCCAGCAGCCAAGAAAGGACATCCTACGAGCAGTACTTC
J: TRBJ2-7
D: NA
V: TRBV4-3
size: NA

CDR3: CASEQGLGYTF
DNA: TGTGCCAGCGAGCAGGGTCTGGGCTACACCTTC
J: TRBJ1-2
D: NA
V: TRBV19
size: NA

CDR3: CASSPLAGLSYEQYF
DNA: TGTGCCAGCAGCCCTCTAGCGGGTCTCTCCTACGAGCAGTACTTC
J: TRBJ2-7
D: TRBD2
V: TRBV6-6
size: NA

CDR3: CASSERRGNTYEQYF
DNA: TGCGCCAGCAGTGAGCGGCGGGGCAATACCTACGAGCAGTACTTC
J: TRBJ2-7
D: NA
V: TRBV10-1
size: NA

CDR3: CASSQAHEQYF
DNA: TGTGCCAGTAGTCAGGCTCACGAGCAGTACTTC
J: TRBJ2-7
D: NA
V: TRBV19
size: NA

CDR3: CATSSGLNAEAFF
DNA: TGTGCCACCAGCAGCGGGTTGAACGCTGAAGCTTTCTTT
J: TRBJ1-1
D: NA
V: TRBV15
size: once

CDR3: CASSVVPADSEQYF
DNA: TGTGCCAGCAGCGTAGTCCCGGCAGACTCTGAGCAGTACTTC
J: TRBJ2-7
D: NA
V: TRBV9
size: few

CDR3: CASRYRGGDWFNQPQHF
DNA: TGTGCAAGTCGCTACCGCGGGGGGGACTGGTTCAACCAGCCCCAGCATTTT
J: TRBJ1-5
D: NA
V: TRBV12-2
size: NA

CDR3: CASSYGQGLQPQHF
DNA: TGTGCCAGCAGTTATGGACAGGGGCTCCAGCCCCAGCATTTT
J: TRBJ1-5
D: TRBD1
V: TRBV6-2/TRBV6-3
size: NA

CDR3: CASSYFPSGYSNQPQHF
DNA: TGTGCCAGCAGCTACTTTCCTTCGGGGTATAGCAATCAGCCCCAGCATTTT
J: TRBJ1-5
D: NA
V: TRBV11-3
size: NA

CDR3: CASSEVLAGEIEQYF
DNA: TGTGCCAGCAGTGAAGTCCTAGCGGGGGAGATCGAGCAGTACTTC
J: TRBJ2-7
D: TRBD2
V: TRBV6-1
size: once

CDR3: CASSVEDTANSPLHF
DNA: TGTGCCAGCAGCGTAGAAGACACAGCTAATTCACCCCTCCACTTT
J: TRBJ1-6
D: NA
V: TRBV9
size: NA

CDR3: CASSYLGARVGSPLHF
DNA: TGTGCCAGCAGTTACTTGGGGGCGAGGGTTGGTTCACCCCTCCACTTT
J: TRBJ1-6
D: NA
V: TRBV6-5
size: once

CDR3: CASSLERSGVGELFF
DNA: TGTGCCAGCAGCTTAGAGCGGTCGGGGGTCGGGGAGCTGTTTTTT
J: TRBJ2-2
D: NA
V: TRBV5-4
size: NA

CDR3: CASRGQVQGPQHF
DNA: TGTGCCAGCAGGGGACAGGTGCAAGGGCCCCAGCATTTT
J: TRBJ1-5
D: TRBD1
V: TRBV7-8
size: NA

CDR3: CASSTGSGNQPQHF
DNA: TGCGCCAGCAGCACAGGGAGTGGCAATCAGCCCCAGCATTTT
J: TRBJ1-5
D: NA
V: TRBV5-1
size: NA

CDR3: CASSPGTTGNTIYF
DNA: TGCGCCAGCAGTCCCGGGACAACCGGAAACACCATATATTTT
J: TRBJ1-3
D: NA
V: TRBV5-1
size: NA

CDR3: CASSQTGLSNQPQHF
DNA: TGCGCCAGCAGTCAAACAGGGCTTAGCAATCAGCCCCAGCATTTT
J: TRBJ1-5
D: NA
V: TRBV23-1
size: NA

CDR3: CASSLSIRPNTEAFF
DNA: TGTGCCAGCAGTTTAAGCATCAGGCCGAACACTGAAGCTTTCTTT
J: TRBJ1-1
D: NA
V: TRBV28
size: NA

CDR3: CASSSTGVLAGAFSYEQYF
DNA: TGTGCCAGCAGTTCTACTGGGGTACTAGCGGGTGCCTTCTCCTACGAGCAGTACTTC
J: TRBJ2-7
D: TRBD2
V: TRBV7-9
size: once

CDR3: CASSEGLAGNEQFF
DNA: TGTGCCAGCAGTGAAGGGCTAGCGGGGAATGAGCAGTTCTTC
J: TRBJ2-1
D: TRBD2
V: TRBV2
size: NA

CDR3: CASGVTQGTEAFF
DNA: TGTGCCAGTGGGGTGACCCAGGGGACTGAAGCTTTCTTT
J: TRBJ1-1
D: NA
V: TRBV19
size: NA

CDR3: CASGRQGGFYEQYF
DNA: TGTGCCAGCGGCAGACAGGGGGGATTCTACGAGCAGTACTTC
J: TRBJ2-7
D: TRBD1
V: TRBV27
size: NA

CDR3: CASGTGNTEAFF
DNA: TGTGCCAGCGGTACAGGGAACACTGAAGCTTTCTTT
J: TRBJ1-1
D: NA
V: TRBV12-3/TRBV12-4
size: NA

CDR3: CASSPDRGRNPNYGYTF
DNA: TGTGCCAGCAGCCCAGACAGGGGGCGAAACCCAAACTATGGCTACACCTTC
J: TRBJ1-2
D: TRBD1
V: TRBV5-6
size: NA

CDR3: CASSLSGGSYNEQFF
DNA: TGTGCCAGCAGCTTAAGTGGGGGGTCCTACAATGAGCAGTTCTTC
J: TRBJ2-1
D: NA
V: TRBV7-9
size: NA

CDR3: CASSLSFVETQYF
DNA: TGTGCCAGCAGCTTGTCCTTTGTGGAGACCCAGTACTTC
J: TRBJ2-5
D: NA
V: TRBV7-3
size: NA

CDR3: CASSLSGTVNEKLFF
DNA: TGTGCCAGCAGCTTATCCGGGACAGTTAATGAAAAACTGTTTTTT
J: TRBJ1-4
D: TRBD1
V: TRBV7-2
size: NA

CDR3: CASSVVGGGAVNEQFF
DNA: TGTGCCAGCAGCGTAGTTGGAGGGGGGGCAGTAAATGAGCAGTTCTTC
J: TRBJ2-1
D: NA
V: TRBV9
size: NA

CDR3: CASSIPGTGVSYGYTF
DNA: TGTGCCAGTAGTATCCCCGGGACAGGGGTTTCCTATGGCTACACCTTC
J: TRBJ1-2
D: TRBD1
V: TRBV19
size: NA

CDR3: CASSPQRGADTDTQYF
DNA: TGTGCCAGCAGCCCCCAGCGGGGGGCCGACACAGATACGCAGTATTTT
J: TRBJ2-3
D: TRBD2
V: TRBV7-7
size: NA

CDR3: CAISGLKRDSTNNEQFF
DNA: TGTGCCATCAGTGGACTTAAACGGGACTCTACTAACAATGAGCAGTTCTTC
J: TRBJ2-1
D: NA
V: TRBV10-3
size: NA

CDR3: CASSENLQIPSPQHF
DNA: TGTGCCAGCAGTGAAAACCTTCAGATTCCATCGCCCCAGCATTTT
J: TRBJ1-5
D: NA
V: TRBV6-1
size: NA

CDR3: CAVGLHYEQYF
DNA: TGTGCCGTGGGCCTCCACTACGAGCAGTACTTC
J: TRBJ2-7
D: NA
V: TRBV10-3
size: NA